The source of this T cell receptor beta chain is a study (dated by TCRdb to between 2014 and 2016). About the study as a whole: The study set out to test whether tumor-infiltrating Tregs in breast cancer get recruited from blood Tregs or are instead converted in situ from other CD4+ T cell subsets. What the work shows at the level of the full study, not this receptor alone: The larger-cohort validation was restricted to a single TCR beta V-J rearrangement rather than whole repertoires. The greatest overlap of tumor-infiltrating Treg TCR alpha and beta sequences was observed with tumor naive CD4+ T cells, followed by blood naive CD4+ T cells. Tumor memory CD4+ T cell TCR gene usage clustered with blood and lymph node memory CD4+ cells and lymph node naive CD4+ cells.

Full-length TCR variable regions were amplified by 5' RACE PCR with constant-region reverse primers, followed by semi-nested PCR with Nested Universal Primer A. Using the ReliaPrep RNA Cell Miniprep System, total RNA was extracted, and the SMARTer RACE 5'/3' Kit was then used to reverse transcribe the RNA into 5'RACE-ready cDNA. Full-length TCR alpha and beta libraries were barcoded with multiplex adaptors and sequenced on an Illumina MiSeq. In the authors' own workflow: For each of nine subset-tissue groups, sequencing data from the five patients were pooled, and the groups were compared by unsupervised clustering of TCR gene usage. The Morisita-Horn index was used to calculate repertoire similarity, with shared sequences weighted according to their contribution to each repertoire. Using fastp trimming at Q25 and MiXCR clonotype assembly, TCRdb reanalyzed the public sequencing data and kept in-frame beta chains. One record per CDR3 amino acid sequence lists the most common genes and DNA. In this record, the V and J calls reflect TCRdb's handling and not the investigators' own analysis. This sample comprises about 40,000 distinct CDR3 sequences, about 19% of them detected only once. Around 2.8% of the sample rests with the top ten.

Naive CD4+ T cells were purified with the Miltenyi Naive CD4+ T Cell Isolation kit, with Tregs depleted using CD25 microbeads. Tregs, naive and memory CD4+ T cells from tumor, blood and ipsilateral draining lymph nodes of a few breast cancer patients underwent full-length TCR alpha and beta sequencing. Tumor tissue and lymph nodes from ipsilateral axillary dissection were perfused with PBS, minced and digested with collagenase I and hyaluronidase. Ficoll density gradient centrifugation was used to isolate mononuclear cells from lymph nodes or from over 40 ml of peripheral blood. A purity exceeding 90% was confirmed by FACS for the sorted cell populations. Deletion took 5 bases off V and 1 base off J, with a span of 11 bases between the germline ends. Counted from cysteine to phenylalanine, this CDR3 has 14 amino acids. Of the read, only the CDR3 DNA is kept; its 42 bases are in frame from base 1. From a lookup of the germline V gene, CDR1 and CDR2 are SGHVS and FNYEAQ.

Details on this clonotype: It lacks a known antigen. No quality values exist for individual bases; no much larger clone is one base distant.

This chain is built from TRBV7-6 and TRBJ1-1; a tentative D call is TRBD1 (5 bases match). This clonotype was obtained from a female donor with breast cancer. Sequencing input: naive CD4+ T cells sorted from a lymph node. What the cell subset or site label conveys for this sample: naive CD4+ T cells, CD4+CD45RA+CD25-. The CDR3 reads CASSLQDTNTEAFF. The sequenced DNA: TGTGCCAGCAGCCTACAGGACACGAACACTGAAGCTTTCTTT.